This T cell receptor (beta chain) was captured in a study of cytotoxic CD8 clonotypes in ibrutinib-treated CLL. Overall study context: The patients, about a dozen relapsed/refractory and about 14 treatment-naive, included about 17 who were IGHV unmutated.

Sequencing used immunoSEQ multiplex PCR; TCRdb keeps in-frame clones, though not all of them. The sample holds tens of thousands of clones, roughly 69% seen once. Study outcomes and limitations: Clonality went higher at ibrutinib response and then dropped back toward baseline at progression. Baseline-level clonality went beyond age-matched healthy donors and moved in step with circulating CD8+ T-cell counts.

About this clone: What it binds is not known.

V was clipped by 2 bases and J by 0 bases, with 2 bases between them. This CDR3 region has 12 residues. Germline V gives CDR1 SGHTA, CDR2 FQGNSA. The source is a human donor with chronic lymphocytic leukemia. This rearrangement joins TRBV7-2 to TRBJ2-7; no clear D gene. This specimen was PBMCs, taken after 12 months of ibrutinib treatment. CDR3 amino acids: CASSLTSYEQYF. Here the CDR3 DNA reads TGTGCCAGCAGCTTAACCTCCTACGAGCAGTACTTC. The full variable domain, rest sourced from reference TRBV7-2 and TRBJ2-7, is GAGVSQSPSNKVTEKGKDVELRCDPISGHTALYWYRQSLGQGLEFLIYFQGNSAPDKSGLPSDRFSAERTGGSVSTLTIQRTQQEDSAVYLCASSLTSYEQYFGPGTRLTVT.